A single sample gave rise to the 3 T cell receptor beta chains below, sequenced in a study of blood T cell repertoires in COVID-19. The repertoire was sequenced with immunoSEQ multiplex PCR; TCRdb's copy has only in-frame clones and lacks some. The repertoire holds around 70,000 clones, 75% to 85% seen once, with 15% to 18% in the top ten. The specimen sequenced was peripheral blood. These receptors were collected from a human donor in a cohort sampled during active COVID-19.

The genes are TRBV5-1 and TRBJ1-2; 7 bases match TRBD1. CDR1 is SGHRS and CDR2 is YFSETQ in the germline V gene. Trimming cost V 0 bases and J 9 bases; bases outside gene matches: 8. The CDR3 consists of 14 residues. CDR3 in DNA: TGCGCCAGCAGCTTGGCCACGGCAGGGGGGAGCTACACCTTC. Its protein product is CASSLATAGGSYTF. The whole variable domain, filled in from reference TRBV5-1 and TRBJ1-2, reads KAGVTQTPRYLIKTRGQQVTLSCSPISGHRSVSWYQQTPGQGLQFLFEYFSETQRNKGNFPGRFSGRQFSNSRSEMNVSTLELGDSALYLCASSLATAGGSYTFGSGTRLTVV.

The V call is TRBV5-1, the J call TRBJ2-1; 7 bases match TRBD2. Per the germline V gene, CDR1 is SGHRS and CDR2 is YFSETQ. The CDR3 extends over 15 amino acids. With 1 base clipped from V and 6 bases from J, the junction kept 7 bases outside the gene matches. This CDR3 is CASSLFAGVVNEQFF. The CDR3 DNA follows: TGCGCCAGCAGCTTGTTTGCGGGAGTGGTCAATGAGCAGTTCTTC.

The V call is TRBV4-2, the J call TRBJ1-4; no reliable D call. The CDR3 has 16 amino acids. Germline loops: CDR1 LGHNA, CDR2 YNFKEQ. The ends were cut back, 0 bases at V and 0 bases at J, with 8 bases in the middle. The CDR3 DNA is TGTGCCAGCAGCCAAGACCTTCCCGCAACTAATGAAAAACTGTTTTTT. Its translation: CASSQDLPATNEKLFF.